The 11 T cell receptor beta chains given below trace back to one sample, sequenced in a study of beta chain features in type 1 diabetes. Study observations and caveats: Patients with Type 1 diabetes showed moderately but significantly shorter TCRB CDR3s in all four CD4+ subsets.

As every portion of the isolated RNA was reverse transcribed, the sequencing read expressed TCRB transcripts. Sequenced by immunoSEQ multiplex PCR; TCRdb stores in-frame clones only, minus some. Of 400,000 or so clones listed, roughly 9.8% are singletons. The antigens these receptors bind are not known. Source material: central memory CD4+ T cells from blood. These receptors originate from a man in his thirties or forties with type 1 diabetes.

This clone was seen repeatedly, ten times or more. The same CDR3 arises from other DNA sequences in this sample as well. The chain joins TRBV7-3 to TRBJ1-1, with D tentatively TRBD1 (5 bases). The CDR3 has 14 residues. CDR1 is SGHTA and CDR2 is FQGTGA in the germline V gene. The ends were cut back, 5 bases at V and 4 bases at J, with 14 bases in the middle. The CDR3 bases are TGTGCCAGCAGCCCCCAGGGTCGGGGCACTGAAGCTTTCTTT. Amino acids: CASSPQGRGTEAFF.

In its sample, this clone was seen a few times. The chain joins TRBV6-6 to TRBJ1-3; D not resolved. Germline CDR1 MNHNY, CDR2 SVGAGI (reference sequence). This CDR3 is 15 amino acids long. The ends were cut back, 6 bases at V and 0 bases at J, with 12 bases in the middle. The CDR3 loop reads CASRRDVGSGNTIYF. The CDR3 region has the DNA TGTGCCAGCAGACGAGACGTGGGCTCTGGAAACACCATATATTTT.

This clone was seen a handful of times. This chain links TRBV5-1 with TRBJ2-2, with TRBD1 matching 9 bases. The CDR3 totals 15 residues. Per the germline V gene, CDR1 is SGHRS and CDR2 is YFSETQ. Trimming removed 4 bases from V and 6 bases from J; junction bases left unmatched: 7. This CDR3 is CASSPQDRGAGELFF. Written as DNA, the CDR3 is TGCGCCAGCAGCCCTCAGGACAGGGGCGCCGGGGAGCTGTTTTTT.

The gene calls are TRBV4-3 and TRBJ2-7; the D gene could be TRBD1 or TRBD2 (5 bases each). The CDR3 is 14 amino acids. Trimming pared 4 bases from V and 5 bases from J, leaving 15 bases between. Germline V gene data show CDR1 as LGHNA and CDR2 as YSLEER. CDR3 DNA: TGCGCCAGCAGCCCCCGAGGGGAAGGGGACGAGCAGTACTTC. Translation: CASSPRGEGDEQYF.

The chain combines TRBV5-6 with TRBJ2-3; TRBD2 agrees at 10 bases. V shed 0 bases and J 2 bases; nucleotides not matched to a gene: 3. The CDR3 loop spans 16 amino acids. Per the germline V gene, CDR1 is SGHDT and CDR2 is YYEEEE. CDR3 protein: CASSLELAGITDTQYF. The CDR3 DNA follows: TGTGCCAGCAGCTTGGAACTAGCGGGGATCACAGATACGCAGTATTTT.

This clone was recorded a few times. The gene calls are TRBV5-1 and TRBJ2-1; tentative D call: TRBD1 (5 bases). The germline CDR1 and CDR2 sequences are SGHRS and YFSETQ. CDR3 length: 13 residues. V lost 7 bases and J lost 6, with 14 bases in between. The DNA for the CDR3 is TGCGCCAGCCGGACAAAACCAGTCAATGAGCAGTTCTTC. Encoded protein: CASRTKPVNEQFF.

This clone was counted between two and nine times. V gene TRBV6-6 combines with J gene TRBJ2-1, with a weak D call TRBD1 (6 bases). The CDR3 is 13 amino acids. In germline, CDR1 is MNHNY, CDR2 SVGAGI (reference sequence). V lost 11 bases, J lost 4 bases, and 15 bases lay in between. CDR3 in amino acids: CASTRTEYNEQFF. The CDR3, as DNA: TGTGCCTCGACCAGGACAGAATACAATGAGCAGTTCTTC.

The chain links TRBV12-5 to TRBJ2-1; 8 positions match TRBD1. Germline CDR1 LGHNT, CDR2 FRNRAP. The V gene end was trimmed by 7 bases and the J gene end by 7 bases; junction bases not matched to a gene: 9. The CDR3 is 14 amino acids. The CDR3 bases are TGTGCTAGTGCCAGAGACAGGGGATGGAATGAGCAGTTCTTC. This codes for CASARDRGWNEQFF.

The chain is built from TRBV7-6 and TRBJ1-5, with D possibly matching TRBD1 (6 bases). The CDR3 length is 18 residues. Trimming took off 2 bases at V and 0 bases at J, with 17 bases between the two ends. Germline lookup yields CDR1 SGHVS and CDR2 FNYEAQ. The CDR3 nucleotides are TGTGCCAGCAGCTTACTACCACGGTCGGGGGCTAGCAATCAGCCCCAGCATTTT. The encoded protein is CASSLLPRSGASNQPQHF.

This clone was observed at least ten times. This chain connects TRBV29-1 to TRBJ2-1; the match to TRBD2 covers 7 bases. Per the germline V gene, CDR1 is SQVTM and CDR2 is ANQGSEA. The CDR3 length is 14 residues. V lost 5 bases and J lost 0; bases outside the gene matches: 4. DNA for the CDR3: TGCAGCGTTCAGCGGGGCAGCTCCTACAATGAGCAGTTCTTC. Translated, it gives CSVQRGSSYNEQFF.

This sequence joins TRBV10-2 and TRBJ1-5, with D perhaps TRBD1 (6 bases). Germline lookup yields CDR1 WSHSY and CDR2 SAAADI. The CDR3 has 13 residues. The V end lost 7 bases, the J end lost 7 bases, and 14 bases lay between the germline ends. CDR3 region: CASTGQREQPQHF. The DNA for the CDR3 is TGCGCCAGCACAGGACAGCGTGAGCAGCCCCAGCATTTT.